In this sample, the clone carrying this T cell receptor beta chain turned up a few times. What it binds is unknown. A junction boundary mismatches the germline segment, possibly from a read error. The data originate from a study of regulatory T cells in long-lasting Graves disease. Specified time point: newly diagnosed GD, antithyroid drugs for less than 3 months. PBMC-extracted RNA yielded the TCR library. All patients originated from an endocrinology department located in Xi'an, China. Points from the study as a whole: Authors noted too few samples as a limitation.

The TCR beta library used iRepertoire HTBI primers with Arm-PCR amplification of CDR3. TCRdb reanalysed the multiplex PCR reads using MiXCR and keeps one entry per CDR3 protein. Seen here are hundreds of thousands of distinct CDR3 sequences, about 16% observed once, and the top ten hold around 11%. Another study also made use of these data, one on T cells in Graves' hyperthyroidism and ophthalmopathy. From that paper: Among clonotypes expanded in thyroid above 0.001, most were also found in blood. Stable hyperthyroidism and ophthalmopathy were separated using 13 V-J signatures.

The sample consisted of peripheral blood mononuclear cells (PBMCs), taken at new diagnosis, from a patient treated with antithyroid drugs. The source is a man aged 18 to 30 with Graves disease.

The CDR3 DNA reads TGCGCCTGCACTCGGGGGGACACCGGGGAGCTGTTTTTT. It encodes CACTRGDTGELFF. The V call is TRBV13, the J call TRBJ2-2, with 7 positions matching TRBD2. The CDR3 is 13 residues long. CDR1 and CDR2 (germline): PRHDT, FYEKMQ (reference sequence).